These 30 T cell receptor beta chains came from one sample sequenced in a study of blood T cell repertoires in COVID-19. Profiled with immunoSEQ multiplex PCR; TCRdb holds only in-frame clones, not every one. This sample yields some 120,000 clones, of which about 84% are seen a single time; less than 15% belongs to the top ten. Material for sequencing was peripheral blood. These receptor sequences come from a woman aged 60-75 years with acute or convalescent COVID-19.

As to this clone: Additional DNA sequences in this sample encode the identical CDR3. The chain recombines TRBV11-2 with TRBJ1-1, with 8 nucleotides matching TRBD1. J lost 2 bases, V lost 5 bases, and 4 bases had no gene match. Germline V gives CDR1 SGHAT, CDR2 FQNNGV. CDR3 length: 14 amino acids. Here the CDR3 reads CASSRGQGNTEAFF. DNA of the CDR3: TGTGCCAGCAGCCGAGGACAGGGTAACACTGAAGCTTTCTTT. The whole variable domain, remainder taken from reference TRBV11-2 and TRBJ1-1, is EAGVAQSPRYKIIEKRQSVAFWCNPISGHATLYWYQQILGQGPKLLIQFQNNGVVDDSQLPKDRFSAERLKGVDSTLKIQPAKLEDSAVYLCASSRGQGNTEAFFGQGTRLTVV.

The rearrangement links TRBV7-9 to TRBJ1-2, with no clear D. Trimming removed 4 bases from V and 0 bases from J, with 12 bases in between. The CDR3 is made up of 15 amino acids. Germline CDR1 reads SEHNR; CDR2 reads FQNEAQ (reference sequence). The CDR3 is CASSSSWRPNYGYTF. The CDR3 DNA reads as TGTGCCAGCAGCTCGAGTTGGCGGCCTAACTATGGCTACACCTTC.

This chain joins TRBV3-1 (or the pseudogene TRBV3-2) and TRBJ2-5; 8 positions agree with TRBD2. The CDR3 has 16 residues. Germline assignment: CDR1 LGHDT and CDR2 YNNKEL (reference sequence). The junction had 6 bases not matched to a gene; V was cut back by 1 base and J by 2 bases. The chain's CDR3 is CASSQVRKRGQETQYF. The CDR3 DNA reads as TGTGCCAGCAGCCAAGTCAGGAAGCGGGGGCAAGAGACCCAGTACTTC.

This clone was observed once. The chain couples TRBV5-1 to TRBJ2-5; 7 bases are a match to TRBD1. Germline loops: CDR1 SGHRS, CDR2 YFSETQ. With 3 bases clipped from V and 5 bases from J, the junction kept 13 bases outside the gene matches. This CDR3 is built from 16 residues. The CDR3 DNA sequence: TGCGCCAGCAGCTCGATTTATAAGGGGGCCAGGGAGACCCAGTACTTC. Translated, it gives CASSSIYKGARETQYF.

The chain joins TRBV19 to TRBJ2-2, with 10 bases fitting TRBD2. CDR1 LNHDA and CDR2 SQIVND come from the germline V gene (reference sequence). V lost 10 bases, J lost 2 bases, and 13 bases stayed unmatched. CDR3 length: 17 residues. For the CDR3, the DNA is TGTGCCACTAACGGGGGTAGCGGGGGGATAAACACCGGGGAGCTGTTTTTT. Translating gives CATNGGSGGINTGELFF.

CDR3 bases: TGTGCCAGCAGCGAAGCGGCAGGGGGCACTGAAGCTTTCTTT. It encodes CASSEAAGGTEAFF. The chain carries TRBV3-1 (or the pseudogene TRBV3-2) and TRBJ1-1, with 7 bases identical to TRBD1. This CDR3 is built from 14 residues. The germline gives CDR1 LGHDT, CDR2 YNNKEL (reference sequence). V shed 5 bases and J 4 bases; nucleotides not matched to a gene: 7.

CDR3 in DNA: TGTGCCAGCAGTGTCTTCGGGACACCAGGGAACAATGAGCAGTTCTTC. Its protein product is CASSVFGTPGNNEQFF. This sequence joins TRBV2 and TRBJ2-1, with a weak D call TRBD1 (6 bases). This CDR3 region has 16 residues. The germline V gene encodes CDR1 SNHLY and CDR2 FYNNEI. Trimming left V 4 bases short and J 5 bases short, with 18 bases between.

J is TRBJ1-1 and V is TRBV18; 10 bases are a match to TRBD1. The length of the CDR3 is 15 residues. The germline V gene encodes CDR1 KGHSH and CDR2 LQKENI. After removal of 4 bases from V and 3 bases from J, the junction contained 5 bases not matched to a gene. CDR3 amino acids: CASSLRTGGDTEAFF. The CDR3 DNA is TGTGCCAGCTCACTACGGACAGGGGGTGACACTGAAGCTTTCTTT.

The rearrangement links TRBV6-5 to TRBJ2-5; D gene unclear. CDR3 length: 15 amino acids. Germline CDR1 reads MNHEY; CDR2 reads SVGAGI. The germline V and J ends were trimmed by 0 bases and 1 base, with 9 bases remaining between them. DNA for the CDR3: TGTGCCAGCAGTTACTCGTACGGGTCCCAAGAGACCCAGTACTTC. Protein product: CASSYSYGSQETQYF.

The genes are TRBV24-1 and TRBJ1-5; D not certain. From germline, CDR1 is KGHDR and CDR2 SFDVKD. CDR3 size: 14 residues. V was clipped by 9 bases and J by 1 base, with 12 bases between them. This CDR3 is CATGRGGSNQPQHF. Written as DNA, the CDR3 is TGTGCCACCGGTCGCGGAGGGAGCAATCAGCCCCAGCATTTT.

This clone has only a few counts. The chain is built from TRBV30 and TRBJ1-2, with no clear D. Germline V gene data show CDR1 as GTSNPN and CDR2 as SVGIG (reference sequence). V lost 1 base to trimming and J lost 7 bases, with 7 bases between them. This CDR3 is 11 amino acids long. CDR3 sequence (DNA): TGTGCCTGGAGTGGCCCGGGTGGCTACACCTTC. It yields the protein CAWSGPGGYTF.

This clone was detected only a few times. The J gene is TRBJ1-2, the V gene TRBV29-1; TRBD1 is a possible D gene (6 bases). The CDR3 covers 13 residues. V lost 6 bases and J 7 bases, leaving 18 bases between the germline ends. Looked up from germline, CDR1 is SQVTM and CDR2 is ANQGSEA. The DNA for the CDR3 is TGCAGCGTCCCAGATTTCCAGGGGACTGGCTACACCTTC. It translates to CSVPDFQGTGYTF.

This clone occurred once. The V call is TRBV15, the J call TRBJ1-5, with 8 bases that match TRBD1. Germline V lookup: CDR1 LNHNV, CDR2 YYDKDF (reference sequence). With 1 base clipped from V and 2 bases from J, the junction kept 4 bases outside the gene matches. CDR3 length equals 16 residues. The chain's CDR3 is CATSRAGQGRNQPQHF. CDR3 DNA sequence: TGTGCCACCAGCAGAGCTGGACAGGGACGCAATCAGCCCCAGCATTTT.

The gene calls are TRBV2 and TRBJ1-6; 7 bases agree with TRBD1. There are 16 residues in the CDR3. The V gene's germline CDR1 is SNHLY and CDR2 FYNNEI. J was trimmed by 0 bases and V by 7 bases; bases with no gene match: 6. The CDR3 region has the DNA TGTGCCAGCATTGGGACAGCTGTCTCCTATAATTCACCCCTCCACTTT. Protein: CASIGTAVSYNSPLHF.

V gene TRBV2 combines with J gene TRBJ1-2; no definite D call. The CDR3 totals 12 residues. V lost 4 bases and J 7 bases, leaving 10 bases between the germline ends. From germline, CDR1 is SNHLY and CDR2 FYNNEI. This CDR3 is CASSGTLGGYTF. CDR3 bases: TGTGCCAGCAGTGGTACCCTCGGTGGCTACACCTTC.

The CDR3 region has the DNA TGCGCCAGCAGCCACGGACAGAGCTATGGCTACACCTTC. Translating gives CASSHGQSYGYTF. The rearrangement links TRBV5-1 to TRBJ1-2; a weak D match, TRBD1 (6 bases). This CDR3 contains 13 residues. V was cut by 4 bases and J by 4 bases, with 11 bases left in between. CDR1 is SGHRS, CDR2 YFSETQ, per germline. Variable domain in full (rest from reference TRBV5-1 and TRBJ1-2): KAGVTQTPRYLIKTRGQQVTLSCSPISGHRSVSWYQQTPGQGLQFLFEYFSETQRNKGNFPGRFSGRQFSNSRSEMNVSTLELGDSALYLCASSHGQSYGYTFGSGTRLTVV.

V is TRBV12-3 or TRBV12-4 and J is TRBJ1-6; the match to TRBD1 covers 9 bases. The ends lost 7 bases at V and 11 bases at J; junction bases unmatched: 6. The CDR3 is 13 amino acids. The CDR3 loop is CASTKTGGTPLHF. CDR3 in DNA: TGTGCCAGCACCAAAACAGGGGGCACACCCCTCCACTTT.

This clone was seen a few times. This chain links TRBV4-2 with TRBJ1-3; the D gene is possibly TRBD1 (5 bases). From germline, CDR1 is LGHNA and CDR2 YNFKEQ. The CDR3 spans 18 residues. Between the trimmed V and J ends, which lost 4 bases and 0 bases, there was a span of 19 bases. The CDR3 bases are TGTGCCAGCAGCCCGATACTTAAACAGGACCACTCTGGAAACACCATATATTTT. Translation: CASSPILKQDHSGNTIYF.

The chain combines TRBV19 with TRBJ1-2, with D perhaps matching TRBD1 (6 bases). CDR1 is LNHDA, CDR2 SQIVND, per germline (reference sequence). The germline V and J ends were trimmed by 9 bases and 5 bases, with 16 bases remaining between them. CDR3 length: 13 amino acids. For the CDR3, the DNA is TGTGCCAGCCAGAGACAGGACCTTTATGGCTACACCTTC. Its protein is CASQRQDLYGYTF.

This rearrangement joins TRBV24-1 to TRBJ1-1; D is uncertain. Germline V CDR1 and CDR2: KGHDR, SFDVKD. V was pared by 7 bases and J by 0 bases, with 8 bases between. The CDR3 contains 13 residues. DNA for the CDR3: TGTGCCACCAGGGGCTCAATGAACACTGAAGCTTTCTTT. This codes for CATRGSMNTEAFF.

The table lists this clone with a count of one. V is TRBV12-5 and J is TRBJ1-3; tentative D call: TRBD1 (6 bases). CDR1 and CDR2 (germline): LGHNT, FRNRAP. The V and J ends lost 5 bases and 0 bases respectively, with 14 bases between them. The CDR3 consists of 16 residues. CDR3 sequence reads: CASGPPGQLSGNTIYF. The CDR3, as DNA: TGTGCTAGTGGTCCCCCCGGACAGCTCTCTGGAAACACCATATATTTT.

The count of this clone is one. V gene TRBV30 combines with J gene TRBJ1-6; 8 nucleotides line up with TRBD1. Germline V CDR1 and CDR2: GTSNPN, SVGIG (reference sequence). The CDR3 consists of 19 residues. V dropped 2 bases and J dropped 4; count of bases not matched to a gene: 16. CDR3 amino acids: CAWSTPLYRGSGYNSPLHF. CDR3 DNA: TGTGCCTGGAGTACACCTCTTTACAGGGGGTCTGGGTATAATTCACCCCTCCACTTT.

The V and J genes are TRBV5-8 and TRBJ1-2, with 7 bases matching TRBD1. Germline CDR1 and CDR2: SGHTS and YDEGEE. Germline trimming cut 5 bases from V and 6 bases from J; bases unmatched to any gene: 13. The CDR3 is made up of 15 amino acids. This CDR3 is CASSLSGGPLDGYTF. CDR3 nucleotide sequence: TGTGCCAGCAGTTTATCAGGGGGTCCCCTTGATGGCTACACCTTC.

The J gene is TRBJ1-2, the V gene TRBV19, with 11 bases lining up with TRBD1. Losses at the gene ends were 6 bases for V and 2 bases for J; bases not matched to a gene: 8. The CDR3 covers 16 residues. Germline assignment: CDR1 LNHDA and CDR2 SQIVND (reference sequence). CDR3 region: CASSGQGASLNYGYTF. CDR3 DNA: TGTGCCAGTAGCGGACAGGGGGCCTCGTTAAACTATGGCTACACCTTC.

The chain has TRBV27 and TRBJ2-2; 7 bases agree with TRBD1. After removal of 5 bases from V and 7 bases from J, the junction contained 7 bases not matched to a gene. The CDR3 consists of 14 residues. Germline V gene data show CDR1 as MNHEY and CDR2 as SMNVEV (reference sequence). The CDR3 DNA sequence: TGTGCCAGCAGTCCCAACAGGGGAGACGGGGAGCTGTTTTTT. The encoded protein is CASSPNRGDGELFF.

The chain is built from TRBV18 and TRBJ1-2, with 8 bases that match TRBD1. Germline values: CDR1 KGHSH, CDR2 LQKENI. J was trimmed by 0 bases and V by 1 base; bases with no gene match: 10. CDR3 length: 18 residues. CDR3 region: CASSPLQGGSGANYGYTF. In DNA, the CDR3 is TGTGCCAGCTCACCACTACAGGGGGGGAGCGGAGCTAACTATGGCTACACCTTC.

DNA of the CDR3: TGTGCCAGTACCGAGGGGGCCGCTGGAAACACCATATATTTT. Protein sequence: CASTEGAAGNTIYF. The chain has TRBV19 and TRBJ1-3, with 7 bases matching TRBD1. After removal of 7 bases from V and 2 bases from J, the junction contained 5 bases not matched to a gene. CDR3 length: 14 residues. Germline assignment: CDR1 LNHDA and CDR2 SQIVND (reference sequence).

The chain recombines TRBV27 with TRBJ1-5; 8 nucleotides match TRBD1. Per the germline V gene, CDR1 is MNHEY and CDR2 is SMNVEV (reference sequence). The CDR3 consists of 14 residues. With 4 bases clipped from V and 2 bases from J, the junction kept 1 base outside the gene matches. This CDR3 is CASSYRGGNQPQHF. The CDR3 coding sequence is TGTGCCAGCAGTTACAGGGGGGGCAATCAGCCCCAGCATTTT.

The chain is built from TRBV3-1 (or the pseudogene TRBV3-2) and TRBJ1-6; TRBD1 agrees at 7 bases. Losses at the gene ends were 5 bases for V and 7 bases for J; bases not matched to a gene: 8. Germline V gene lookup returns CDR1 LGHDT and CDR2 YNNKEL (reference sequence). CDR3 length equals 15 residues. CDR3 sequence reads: CASSNRGSWNSPLHF. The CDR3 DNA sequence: TGTGCCAGCAGCAACAGGGGTTCCTGGAATTCACCCCTCCACTTT.

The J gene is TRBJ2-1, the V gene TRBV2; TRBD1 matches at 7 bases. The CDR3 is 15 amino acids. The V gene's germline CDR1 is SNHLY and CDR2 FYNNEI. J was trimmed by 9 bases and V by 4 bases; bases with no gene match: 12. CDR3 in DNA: TGTGCCAGCAGTGGAGGGGGCTTTCCCGGCGGTGAGCAGTTCTTC. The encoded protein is CASSGGGFPGGEQFF. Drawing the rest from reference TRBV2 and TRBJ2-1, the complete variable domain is EPEVTQTPSHQVTQMGQEVILRCVPISNHLYFYWYRQILGQKVEFLVSFYNNEISEKSEIFDDQFSVERPDGSNFTLKIRSTKLEDSAMYFCASSGGGFPGGEQFFGPGTRLTVL.